The clone carrying this T cell receptor beta chain showed up many times. Its target is unknown. iRepertoire HTBI primers and Arm-PCR of CDR3 regions built TCR beta libraries. Via MiXCR, TCRdb re-called the multiplex PCR reads, giving one row per CDR3 protein. The table shows about 320,000 distinct CDR3 sequences, with 15% to 20% occurring only once. These data belong to a study of regulatory T cells in long-lasting Graves disease. Study-level results: Persistent Graves' patients had lower TCR diversity than newly diagnosed ones. Accuracy was perhaps lowered by the small sample size. Favored gene segments in persistent disease were TRBV28, TRBJ1-2 and TRBJ2-5.

Trimming took off 6 bases at V and 3 bases at J, with 12 bases between the two ends. Germline loops: CDR1 MNHNS, CDR2 SASEGT. This CDR3 region has 13 residues. Regarding time point: newly diagnosed GD, antithyroid drugs for less than 3 months. PBMC-derived RNA was used for the TCR library. The TCR comes from a female donor with Graves disease. The chain recombines TRBV6-1 with TRBJ2-7; D not resolved. Sequencing used peripheral blood mononuclear cells (PBMCs), obtained at new diagnosis, from a patient treated with antithyroid drugs. The CDR3 DNA is TGTGCCAGCAGCGCCATAACAGACTACGAGCAGTACTTC. Encoded protein: CASSAITDYEQYF.